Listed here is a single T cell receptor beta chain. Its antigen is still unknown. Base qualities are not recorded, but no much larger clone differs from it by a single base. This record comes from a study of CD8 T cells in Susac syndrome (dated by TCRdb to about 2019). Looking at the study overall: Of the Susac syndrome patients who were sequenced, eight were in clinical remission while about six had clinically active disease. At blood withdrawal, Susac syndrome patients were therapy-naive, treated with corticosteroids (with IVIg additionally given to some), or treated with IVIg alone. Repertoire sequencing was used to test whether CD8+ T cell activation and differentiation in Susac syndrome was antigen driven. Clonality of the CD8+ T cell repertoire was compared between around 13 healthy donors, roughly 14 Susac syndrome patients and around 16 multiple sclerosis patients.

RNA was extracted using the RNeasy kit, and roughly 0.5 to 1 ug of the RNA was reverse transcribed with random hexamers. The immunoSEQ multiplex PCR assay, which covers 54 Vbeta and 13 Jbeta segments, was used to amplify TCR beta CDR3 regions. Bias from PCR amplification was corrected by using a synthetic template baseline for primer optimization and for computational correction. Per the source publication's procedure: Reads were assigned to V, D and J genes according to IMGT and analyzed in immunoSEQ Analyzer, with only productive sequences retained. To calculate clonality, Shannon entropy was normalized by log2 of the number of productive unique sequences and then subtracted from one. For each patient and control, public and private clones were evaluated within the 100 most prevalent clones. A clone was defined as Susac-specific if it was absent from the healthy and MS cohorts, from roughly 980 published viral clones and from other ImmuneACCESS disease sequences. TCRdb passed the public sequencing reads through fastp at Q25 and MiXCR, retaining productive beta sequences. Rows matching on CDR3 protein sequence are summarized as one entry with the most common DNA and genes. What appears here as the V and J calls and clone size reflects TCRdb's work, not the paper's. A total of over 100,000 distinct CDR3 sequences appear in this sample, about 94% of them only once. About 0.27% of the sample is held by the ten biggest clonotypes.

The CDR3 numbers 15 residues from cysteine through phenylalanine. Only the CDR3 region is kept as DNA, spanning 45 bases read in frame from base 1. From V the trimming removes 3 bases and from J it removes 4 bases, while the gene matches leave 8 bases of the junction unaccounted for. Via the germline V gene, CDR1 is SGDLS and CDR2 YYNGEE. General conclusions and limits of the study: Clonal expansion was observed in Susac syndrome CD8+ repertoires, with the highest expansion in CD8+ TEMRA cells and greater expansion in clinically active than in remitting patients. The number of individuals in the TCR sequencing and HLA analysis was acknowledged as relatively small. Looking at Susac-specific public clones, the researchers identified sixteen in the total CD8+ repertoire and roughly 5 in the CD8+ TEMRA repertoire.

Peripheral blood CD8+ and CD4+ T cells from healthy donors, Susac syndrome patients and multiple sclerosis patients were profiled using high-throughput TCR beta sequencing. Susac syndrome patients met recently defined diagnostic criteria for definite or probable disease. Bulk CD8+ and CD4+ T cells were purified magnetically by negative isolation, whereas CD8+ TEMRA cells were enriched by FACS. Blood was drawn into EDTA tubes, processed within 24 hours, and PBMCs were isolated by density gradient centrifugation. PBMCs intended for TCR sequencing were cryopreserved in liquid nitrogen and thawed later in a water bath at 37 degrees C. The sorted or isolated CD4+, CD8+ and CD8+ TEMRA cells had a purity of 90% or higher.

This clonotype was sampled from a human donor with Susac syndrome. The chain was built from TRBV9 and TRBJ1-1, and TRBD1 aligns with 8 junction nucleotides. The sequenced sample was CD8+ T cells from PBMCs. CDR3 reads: CASSETTGAGTEAFF. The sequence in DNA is TGTGCCAGCAGCGAGACGACAGGGGCGGGCACTGAAGCTTTCTTT.